The 19 T cell receptor beta chains below all came from one sample that was sequenced in a study of T-cell reconstitution after alpha-beta-depleted transplantation in children. This sample's TCRbeta library carried unique molecular identifier barcodes. TCRdb re-called the PCR reads with MiXCR, one entry per CDR3 protein. The data contain about 690,000 distinct CDR3 sequences, 16% of them singletons. The source was PBMCs from the stem cell graft donor, collected from the stem cell graft. These receptors were collected from a human donor who donated a stem cell graft to a child with acute myeloid leukemia.

At least ten counts were recorded for this clonotype. The J gene is TRBJ1-1, the V gene TRBV20-1, with 9 bases aligning to TRBD1. V was pared by 2 bases and J by 3 bases, with 7 bases of the junction left unmatched. There are 15 residues in the CDR3. The germline gives CDR1 DFQATT, CDR2 SNEGSKA (reference sequence). As DNA, the CDR3 is TGCAGTGCTAGAAGGGACAGGGTAGAATACACTGAAGCTTTCTTT. Translating it yields CSARRDRVEYTEAFF.

This clonotype was detected ten times or more. The chain couples TRBV30 to TRBJ1-2; 8 bases are shared with TRBD1. The CDR3 length is 16 residues. In germline, CDR1 is GTSNPN, CDR2 SVGIG (reference sequence). The ends lost 5 bases at V and 4 bases at J; junction bases unmatched: 15. The CDR3 loop is CAWVGTGEEHGYGYTF. In DNA, the CDR3 is TGTGCCTGGGTCGGGACAGGCGAAGAGCATGGCTATGGCTACACCTTC. The full variable domain, completed using reference TRBV30 and TRBJ1-2, is SQTIHQWPATLVQPVGSPLSLECTVEGTSNPNLYWYRQAAGRGLQLLFYSVGIGQISSEVPQNLSASRPQDRQFILSSKKLLLSDSGFYLCAWVGTGEEHGYGYTFGSGTRLTVV.

This clonotype was seen many times. CDR3 nucleotide sequence: TGTGCCAGCTCATCGACAGGGATCTATGGCTACACCTTC. This codes for CASSSTGIYGYTF. V is TRBV18 and J is TRBJ1-2; TRBD1 aligns across 7 bases. Germline V gives CDR1 KGHSH, CDR2 LQKENI. This CDR3 is 13 amino acids long. V gave up 5 bases and J gave up 4 bases; unmatched junction bases: 4.

This clonotype was seen ten or more times. The rearrangement uses TRBV29-1 and TRBJ1-1; D possibly corresponds to TRBD1 (6 bases). Germline V gene sequence: CDR1 SQVTM, CDR2 ANQGSEA. Between the trimmed V and J ends, which lost 5 bases and 8 bases, there was a span of 15 bases. The CDR3 loop spans 12 amino acids. The CDR3 nucleotides are TGCAGCGTTCGTCAGTCGACAGGCGAAGCTTTCTTT. Its translation is CSVRQSTGEAFF.

This clonotype was observed at least ten times. The CDR3 reads CASSRGTGASYEQYF. In nucleotides, the CDR3 is TGTGCCAGCAGCCGAGGGACAGGGGCCTCCTACGAGCAGTACTTC. This chain links TRBV7-8 with TRBJ2-7, with 10 bases aligning to TRBD1. J lost 0 bases, V lost 5 bases, and 4 bases had no gene match. Germline values: CDR1 SGHVS, CDR2 FQNEAQ. The CDR3 totals 15 residues.

This clonotype appeared many times. In DNA form, the CDR3 reads TGCAGTGCCAAGAAGCGGGGGGTCAGGTACGAGCAGTACGTC. Translating it yields CSAKKRGVRYEQYV. The rearrangement links TRBV20-1 to TRBJ2-7, with 9 nucleotides matching TRBD2. The CDR3 sequence is 14 residues long. Trimming cost V 6 bases and J 4 bases; bases outside gene matches: 10. The germline V gene encodes CDR1 DFQATT and CDR2 SNEGSKA (reference sequence).

The rearrangement uses TRBV4-3 and TRBJ2-2; TRBD1 matches 7 bases. The CDR3 runs 15 residues. The germline V gene has CDR1 LGHNA and CDR2 YSLEER. J lost 4 bases, V lost 4 bases, and 6 bases had no gene match. CDR3 sequence (DNA): TGCGCCAGCAGCCGGGACCGGGACAGCACCGGGGAGCTGTTTTTT. It specifies CASSRDRDSTGELFF.

Only a few counts were recorded for this clonotype. V usage is TRBV9 and J usage is TRBJ2-1; 9 positions agree with TRBD1. From germline, CDR1 is SGDLS and CDR2 YYNGEE. This CDR3 contains 16 residues. J lost 2 bases, V lost 3 bases, and 6 bases had no gene match. The CDR3 region has the DNA TGTGCCAGCAGCGGGGGGGGGACAGGGCCCTACAATGAGCAGTTCTTC. Translation gives CASSGGGTGPYNEQFF.

This clonotype was picked up many times. The chain links TRBV7-3 to TRBJ2-5; D is perhaps TRBD2 (6 bases). Germline CDR1 SGHTA, CDR2 FQGTGA. This CDR3 is 14 amino acids long. V lost 3 bases and J 2 bases, leaving 10 bases between the germline ends. For the CDR3, the DNA is TGTGCCAGCAGCTTCGTCGCGGGGCAAGAGACCCAGTACTTC. Translation gives CASSFVAGQETQYF. The whole variable domain, remainder taken from reference TRBV7-3 and TRBJ2-5, is GAGVSQTPSNKVTEKGKYVELRCDPISGHTALYWYRQSLGQGPEFLIYFQGTGAADDSGLPNDRFFAVRPEGSVSTLKIQRTERGDSAVYLCASSFVAGQETQYFGPGTRLLVL.

This clonotype was seen only a few times. The genes are TRBV28 and TRBJ2-7; D not resolved. The V end lost 8 bases, the J end lost 0 bases, and 14 bases lay between the germline ends. Germline CDR1 is MDHEN and CDR2 is SYDVKM. The CDR3 is 14 residues long. Here the CDR3 reads CASCIGPSSYEQYV. CDR3 in DNA: TGTGCCAGCTGCATCGGACCTAGCTCCTACGAGCAGTACGTC.

The V call is TRBV7-2, the J call TRBJ1-4; a weak D match, TRBD1 (6 bases). This CDR3 has 16 amino acids. Germline V gene data show CDR1 as SGHTA and CDR2 as FQGNSA. V lost 3 bases to trimming and J lost 5 bases, with 16 bases between them. The CDR3 reads CASSLVVGGGNEKLFF. CDR3 bases: TGTGCCAGCAGCTTGGTTGTTGGGGGGGGCAATGAAAAACTGTTTTTT. Based on the CDR3 plus reference TRBV7-2 and TRBJ1-4, the full variable domain is GAGVSQSPSNKVTEKGKDVELRCDPISGHTALYWYRQSLGQGLEFLIYFQGNSAPDKSGLPSDRFSAERTGGSVSTLTIQRTQQEDSAVYLCASSLVVGGGNEKLFFGSGTQLSVL.

There are many counts of this clonotype. The chain couples TRBV7-6 to TRBJ2-1; D perhaps matches TRBD2 (5 bases). V was pared by 5 bases and J by 9 bases, with 11 bases between. This CDR3 spans 12 amino acids. CDR1 SGHVS and CDR2 FNYEAQ come from the germline V gene. The CDR3 region is CASSPATSEQFF. The CDR3, as DNA: TGTGCCAGCAGCCCCGCAACTAGTGAGCAGTTCTTC.

The chain carries TRBV9 and TRBJ2-5; D gene uncertain. This CDR3 spans 14 amino acids. V was clipped by 4 bases and J by 7 bases, with 17 bases between them. Looked up from germline, CDR1 is SGDLS and CDR2 is YYNGEE. The CDR3 DNA sequence: TGTGCCAGCAGCTCCTCCCCCGGGTGGGGGACCCAGTACTTC. This gives the protein CASSSSPGWGTQYF.

This clonotype was seen a handful of times. The chain joins TRBV29-1 to TRBJ2-3; D is unresolved. V was cut by 0 bases and J by 6 bases, with 13 bases left in between. Germline V gene lookup returns CDR1 SQVTM and CDR2 ANQGSEA. This CDR3 has 14 amino acids. CDR3 loop: CSVEDPTMGDTQYF. In nucleotides, the CDR3 is TGCAGCGTTGAAGACCCCACGATGGGGGATACGCAGTATTTT.

This clonotype has a count of ten or more. J is TRBJ1-6 and V is TRBV20-1; D gene uncertain. Per the germline V gene, CDR1 is DFQATT and CDR2 is SNEGSKA (reference sequence). The CDR3 has 13 residues. Trimming pared 3 bases from V and 8 bases from J, leaving 11 bases between. The CDR3, as DNA: TGCAGTGCTAGGGACCTCGGGGATTCACCCCTCCACTTT. This codes for CSARDLGDSPLHF.

A note on this clonotype: With a much larger clone just one base away, this may be a read error. CDR3 bases: TGTGCCAGCAGGGAAGAATCCTACGAGCAGTACGTC. Translated, it gives CASREESYEQYV. The J gene is TRBJ2-7, the V gene TRBV6-1; D gene ambiguous. CDR3 size: 12 residues. Germline assignment: CDR1 MNHNS and CDR2 SASEGT.

This clonotype occurred many times. The chain recombines TRBV7-7 with TRBJ2-1, with D possibly TRBD2 on 6 matching bases. Trimming pared 3 bases from V and 7 bases from J, leaving 10 bases between. The length of the CDR3 is 13 residues. Germline CDR1 and CDR2: SSHAT and FNYEAQ (reference sequence). CDR3 region: CASSLVAGNEQFF. The CDR3 DNA reads as TGTGCCAGCAGCTTGGTGGCGGGAAATGAGCAGTTCTTC.

The genes are TRBV7-3 and TRBJ2-1, with 12 bases identical to TRBD2. The germline gives CDR1 SGHTA, CDR2 FQGTGA. This CDR3 has 16 amino acids. V lost 1 base to trimming and J lost 8 bases; unmatched junction nucleotides: 6. The CDR3, as DNA: TGTGCCAGCAGCTTAATGGCTAGCGGGGGGGTCGATGAGCAGTTCTTC. Its translation is CASSLMASGGVDEQFF.

This clonotype was seen many times. The chain links TRBV20-1 to TRBJ2-1; 7 nucleotides line up with TRBD2. Germline-derived CDR1 and CDR2 are DFQATT and SNEGSKA (reference sequence). This CDR3 spans 15 amino acids. Unmatched junction bases numbered 12, after V lost 7 bases and J lost 3 bases. This chain's CDR3 is CSVRGGGRNYNEQFF. The CDR3 DNA reads TGCAGTGTAAGAGGCGGGGGACGAAACTACAATGAGCAGTTCTTC.